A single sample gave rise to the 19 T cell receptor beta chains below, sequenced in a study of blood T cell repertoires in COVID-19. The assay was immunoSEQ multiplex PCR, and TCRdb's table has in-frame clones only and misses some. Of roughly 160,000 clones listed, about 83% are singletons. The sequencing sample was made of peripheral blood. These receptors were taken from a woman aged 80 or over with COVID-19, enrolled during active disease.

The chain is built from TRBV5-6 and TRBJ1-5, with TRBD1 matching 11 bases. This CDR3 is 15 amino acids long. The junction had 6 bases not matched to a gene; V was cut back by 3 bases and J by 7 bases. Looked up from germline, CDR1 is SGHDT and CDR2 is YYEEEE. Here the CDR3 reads CASSWTGGNEQPQHF. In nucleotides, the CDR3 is TGTGCCAGCAGCTGGACAGGGGGCAATGAGCAGCCCCAGCATTTT.

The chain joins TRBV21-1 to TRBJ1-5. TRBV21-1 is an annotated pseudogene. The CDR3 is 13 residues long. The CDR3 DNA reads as TGTGCCAGCTGGGGAGTGGTAAGTCAGCCCCAGCATTTT. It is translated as CASWGVVSQPQHF.

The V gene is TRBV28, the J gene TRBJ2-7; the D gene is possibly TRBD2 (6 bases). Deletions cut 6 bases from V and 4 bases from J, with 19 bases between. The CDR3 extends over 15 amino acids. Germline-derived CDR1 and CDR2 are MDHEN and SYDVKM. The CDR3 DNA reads TGTGCCAGCAGCCCCCCCGGCGGGGTACGGTACGAGCAGTACTTC. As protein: CASSPPGGVRYEQYF.

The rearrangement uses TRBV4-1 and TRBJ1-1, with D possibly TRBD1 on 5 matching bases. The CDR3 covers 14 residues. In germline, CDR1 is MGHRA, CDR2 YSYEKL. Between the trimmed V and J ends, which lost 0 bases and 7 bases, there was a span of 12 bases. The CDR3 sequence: CASSQDRARLEAFF. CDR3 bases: TGCGCCAGCAGCCAAGACAGGGCGCGGCTTGAAGCTTTCTTT.

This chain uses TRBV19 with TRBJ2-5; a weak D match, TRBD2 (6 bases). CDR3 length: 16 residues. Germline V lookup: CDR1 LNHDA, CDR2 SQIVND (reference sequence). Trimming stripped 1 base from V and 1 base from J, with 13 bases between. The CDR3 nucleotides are TGTGCCAGTAGTATAGGGGCGGGGAGAGGCCAAGAGACCCAGTACTTC. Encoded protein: CASSIGAGRGQETQYF. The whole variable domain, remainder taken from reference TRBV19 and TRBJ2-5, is DGGITQSPKYLFRKEGQNVTLSCEQNLNHDAMYWYRQDPGQGLRLIYYSQIVNDFQKGDIAEGYSVSREKKESFPLTVTSAQKNPTAFYLCASSIGAGRGQETQYFGPGTRLLVL.

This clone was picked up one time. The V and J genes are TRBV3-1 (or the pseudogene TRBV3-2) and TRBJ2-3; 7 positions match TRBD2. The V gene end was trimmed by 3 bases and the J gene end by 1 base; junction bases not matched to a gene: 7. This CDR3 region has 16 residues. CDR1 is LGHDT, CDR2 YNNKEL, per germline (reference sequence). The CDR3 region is CASSHSQRGRTDTQYF. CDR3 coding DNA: TGTGCCAGCAGCCACAGCCAGCGGGGACGCACAGATACGCAGTATTTT.

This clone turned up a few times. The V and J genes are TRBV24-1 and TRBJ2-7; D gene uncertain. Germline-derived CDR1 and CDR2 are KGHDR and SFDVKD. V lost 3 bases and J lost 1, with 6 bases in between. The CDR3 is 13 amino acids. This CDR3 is CATSDSRSYEQYF. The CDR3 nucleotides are TGTGCCACCAGTGATAGCCGATCCTACGAGCAGTACTTC.

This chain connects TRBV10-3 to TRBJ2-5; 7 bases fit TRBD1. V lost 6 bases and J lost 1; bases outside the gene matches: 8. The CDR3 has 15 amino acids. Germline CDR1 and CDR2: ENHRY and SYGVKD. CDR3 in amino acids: CAIRRWGQPQETQYF. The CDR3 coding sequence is TGTGCCATCAGAAGGTGGGGACAGCCCCAAGAGACCCAGTACTTC.

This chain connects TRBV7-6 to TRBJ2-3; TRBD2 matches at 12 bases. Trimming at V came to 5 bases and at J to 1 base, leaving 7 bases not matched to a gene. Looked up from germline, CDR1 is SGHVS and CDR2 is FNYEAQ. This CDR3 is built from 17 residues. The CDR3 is CASSPRTSGEGTDTQYF. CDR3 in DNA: TGTGCCAGCAGCCCGCGGACTAGCGGGGAGGGCACAGATACGCAGTATTTT.

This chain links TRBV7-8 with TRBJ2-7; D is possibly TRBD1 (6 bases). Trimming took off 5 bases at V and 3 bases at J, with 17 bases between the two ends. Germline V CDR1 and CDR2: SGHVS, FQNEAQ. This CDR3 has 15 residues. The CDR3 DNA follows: TGTGCCAGCAGCAAACAGGGAATCATAGGCTACGAGCAGTACTTC. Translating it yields CASSKQGIIGYEQYF.

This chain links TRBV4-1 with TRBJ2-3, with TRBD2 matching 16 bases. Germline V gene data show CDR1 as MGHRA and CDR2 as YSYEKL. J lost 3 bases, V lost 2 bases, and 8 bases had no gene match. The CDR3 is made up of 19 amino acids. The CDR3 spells CASSQPGLAGGKVTDTQYF. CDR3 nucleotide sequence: TGCGCCAGCAGCCAACCGGGACTAGCGGGAGGGAAGGTAACAGATACGCAGTATTTT.

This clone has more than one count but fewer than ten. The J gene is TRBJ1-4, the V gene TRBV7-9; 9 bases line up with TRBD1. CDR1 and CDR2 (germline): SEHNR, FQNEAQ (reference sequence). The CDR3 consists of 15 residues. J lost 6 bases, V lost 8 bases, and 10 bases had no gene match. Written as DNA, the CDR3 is TGTGCCAGCCTCTCCTGGACAGGGGTTGATGAAAAACTGTTTTTT. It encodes CASLSWTGVDEKLFF.

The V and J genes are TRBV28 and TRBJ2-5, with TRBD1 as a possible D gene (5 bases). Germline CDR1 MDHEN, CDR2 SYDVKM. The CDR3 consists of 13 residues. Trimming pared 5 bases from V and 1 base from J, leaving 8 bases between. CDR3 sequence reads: CASSQTAQETQYF. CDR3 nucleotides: TGTGCCAGCAGTCAGACAGCCCAAGAGACCCAGTACTTC.

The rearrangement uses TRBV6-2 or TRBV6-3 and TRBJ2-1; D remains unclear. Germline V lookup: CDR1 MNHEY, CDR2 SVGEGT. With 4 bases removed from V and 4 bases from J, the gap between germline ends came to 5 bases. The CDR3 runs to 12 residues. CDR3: CASSSFYNEQFF. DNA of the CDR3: TGTGCCAGCAGTTCTTTTTACAATGAGCAGTTCTTC.

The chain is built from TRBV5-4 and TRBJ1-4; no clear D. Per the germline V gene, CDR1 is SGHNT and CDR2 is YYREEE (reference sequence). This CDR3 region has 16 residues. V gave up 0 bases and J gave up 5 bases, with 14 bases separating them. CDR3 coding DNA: TGTGCCAGCAGCTTGGCGGGTTCCGGGTTGAATGAAAAACTGTTTTTT. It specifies CASSLAGSGLNEKLFF.

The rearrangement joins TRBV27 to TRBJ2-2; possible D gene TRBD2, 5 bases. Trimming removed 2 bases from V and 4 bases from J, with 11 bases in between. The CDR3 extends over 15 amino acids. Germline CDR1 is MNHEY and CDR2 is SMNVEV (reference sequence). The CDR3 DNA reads TGTGCCAGCAGTTTAAAGGGAGTGGCCACCGGGGAGCTGTTTTTT. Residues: CASSLKGVATGELFF.

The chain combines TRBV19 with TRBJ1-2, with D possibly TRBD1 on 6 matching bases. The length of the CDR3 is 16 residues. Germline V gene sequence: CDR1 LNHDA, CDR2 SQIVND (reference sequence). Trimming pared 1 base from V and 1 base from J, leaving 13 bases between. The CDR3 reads CASSIVGDTINYGYTF. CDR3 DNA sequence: TGTGCCAGTAGTATAGTCGGGGACACAATTAACTATGGCTACACCTTC.

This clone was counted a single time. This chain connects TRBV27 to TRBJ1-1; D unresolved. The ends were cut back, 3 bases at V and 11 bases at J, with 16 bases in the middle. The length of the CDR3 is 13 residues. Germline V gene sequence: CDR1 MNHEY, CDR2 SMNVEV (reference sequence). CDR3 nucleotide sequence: TGTGCCAGCAGTTTGGGTTTGGGGAGTATGGCTTTCTTT. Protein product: CASSLGLGSMAFF.

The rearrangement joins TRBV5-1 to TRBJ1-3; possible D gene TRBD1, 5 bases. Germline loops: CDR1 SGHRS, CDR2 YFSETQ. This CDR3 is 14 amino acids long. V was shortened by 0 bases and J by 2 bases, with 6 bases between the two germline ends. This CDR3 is CASSLAGTGNTIYF. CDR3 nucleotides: TGCGCCAGCAGCTTGGCAGGGACTGGAAACACCATATATTTT.